Listed below are T cell receptor beta chains from one sample, sequenced in a study of T cell responses to AZD1222 COVID-19 vaccine. Data came from immunoSEQ multiplex PCR; TCRdb stores just in-frame clones and leaves some out. The data show 65,000 to 90,000 clones, with 70% to 90% seen just once and 1% to 1.5% held by the top ten. This specimen consisted of peripheral blood, obtained 28 days after the second AZD1222 dose. The source is an adult who received the AZD1222 COVID-19 vaccine. Each CDR3 is given with its conserved first and last residue. A D gene is named only where the DNA matches it firmly. The size of a clone is reported for some rows only, either as once, few or many, or as a class for expanded clones.

d_gene	abundance	j_gene	v_gene	CDR3aa	CDR3nt
NA	NA	TRBJ2-5	TRBV4-3	CASSQRLGETQYF	TGCGCCAGCAGCCAAAGGCTAGGTGAGACCCAGTACTTC
TRBD1	NA	TRBJ1-2	TRBV19	CASRLDRAGYTF	TGTGCCAGTAGACTGGACAGGGCTGGCTACACCTTC
TRBD1	NA	TRBJ1-2	TRBV30	CASQRTGLDGYTF	TGTGCCTCCCAACGGACAGGATTAGACGGCTACACCTTC
NA	NA	TRBJ2-5	TRBV18	CASSPRVDETQYF	TGTGCCAGCTCCCCCAGGGTCGACGAGACCCAGTACTTC
NA	once	TRBJ2-7	TRBV3-1/TRBV3-2	CASSPGTLEQYF	TGTGCCAGCAGCCCTGGGACCTTGGAGCAGTACTTC
NA	once	TRBJ1-4	TRBV6-1	CASSDNYPPTNEKLFF	TGTGCCAGCAGTGATAATTACCCTCCAACTAATGAAAAACTGTTTTTT
NA	NA	TRBJ2-7	TRBV6-5	CASSYEGREQYF	TGTGCCAGCAGTTACGAGGGTCGCGAGCAGTACTTC
NA	few	TRBJ1-4	TRBV7-9	CASSQNAGNEKLFF	TGTGCCAGCAGCCAAAATGCAGGGAACGAAAAACTGTTTTTT
TRBD2	NA	TRBJ2-4	TRBV19	CASSRASEGRADKNIQYF	TGTGCCAGTAGTCGCGCATCAGAGGGGAGGGCCGACAAAAACATTCAGTACTTC
TRBD1	NA	TRBJ1-5	TRBV6-1	CASSERSRDRGRSNQPQHF	TGTGCCAGCAGTGAACGAAGCCGGGACAGGGGGCGAAGCAATCAGCCCCAGCATTTT
TRBD2	few	TRBJ2-7	TRBV3-1/TRBV3-2	CASSQGLAGGGYEQYF	TGTGCCAGCAGCCAGGGGCTAGCGGGAGGTGGGTACGAGCAGTACTTC
NA	NA	TRBJ1-1	TRBV6-5	CASTRDLGTEAFF	TGTGCCAGCACCCGGGATCTGGGGACTGAAGCTTTCTTT
NA	NA	TRBJ1-1	TRBV9	CASSAPPGGGVAEAFF	TGTGCCAGCAGCGCCCCTCCCGGTGGGGGGGTTGCCGAAGCTTTCTTT
NA	NA	TRBJ2-2	TRBV14	CASSQVRSGELFF	TGTGCCAGCAGCCAAGTACGATCCGGGGAGCTGTTTTTT
NA	NA	TRBJ1-2	TRBV19	CASSIGQTNYGYTF	TGTGCCAGTAGTATAGGACAGACGAACTATGGCTACACCTTC
NA	NA	TRBJ2-7	TRBV18	CASSPGSEQYF	TGTGCCAGCTCACCGGGGAGTGAGCAGTACTTC
NA	NA	TRBJ1-5	TRBV30	CAWTRGPNQPQHF	TGTGCCTGGACCAGGGGCCCCAATCAGCCCCAGCATTTT
NA	NA	TRBJ2-1	TRBV28	CASSLLTNEQFF	TGTGCCAGCAGTTTATTGACAAATGAGCAGTTCTTC
NA	NA	TRBJ1-2	TRBV7-8	CASTEGGFSNYGYTF	TGTGCCAGCACCGAAGGGGGGTTCTCTAACTATGGCTACACCTTC
NA	NA	TRBJ2-1	TRBV9	CASSVQANNYNEQFF	TGTGCCAGCAGCGTACAGGCCAATAACTACAATGAGCAGTTCTTC
TRBD1	NA	TRBJ2-4	TRBV13	CASSRDRLAKNIQYF	TGTGCCAGCAGTAGGGACAGGTTAGCCAAAAACATTCAGTACTTC
NA	NA	TRBJ2-2	TRBV6-5	CASTPAGTGELFF	TGTGCCAGCACCCCGGCTGGGACCGGGGAGCTGTTTTTT
NA	NA	TRBJ1-3	TRBV6-5	CASINGNTIYF	TGTGCCAGCATAAATGGAAACACCATATATTTT
TRBD1	once	TRBJ1-1	TRBV13	CASSFKGAVEAFF	TGTGCCAGCAGCTTCAAGGGGGCCGTTGAAGCTTTCTTT
TRBD2	NA	TRBJ2-3	TRBV2	CAGRAGGYSTDTQYF	TGTGCCGGCCGAGCGGGAGGGTATTCCACAGATACGCAGTATTTT
TRBD2	NA	TRBJ2-3	TRBV7-2	CASSLLSGIVADTQYF	TGTGCCAGCAGCTTATTAAGCGGGATCGTGGCAGATACGCAGTATTTT
NA	NA	TRBJ2-1	TRBV11-3	CASSYAYNEQFF	TGTGCCAGCAGTTATGCCTACAATGAGCAGTTCTTC
NA	few	TRBJ1-6	TRBV28	CASSLTEGRALHF	TGTGCCAGCAGTTTAACGGAAGGGCGGGCCCTCCACTTT
TRBD1	NA	TRBJ1-6	TRBV19	CASRPDRDGENSPLHF	TGTGCCAGTAGGCCCGACAGGGATGGAGAGAATTCACCCCTCCACTTT
NA	NA	TRBJ2-7	TRBV3-1/TRBV3-2	CASSQEYEQYF	TGTGCCAGCAGCCAAGAATACGAGCAGTACTTC
TRBD1	once	TRBJ1-5	TRBV5-8	CASRRDRGSGQPQHF	TGTGCCAGCAGGCGGGACAGGGGATCGGGGCAGCCCCAGCATTTT
NA	NA	TRBJ2-1	TRBV7-6	CASSLTLYNDEQFF	TGTGCCAGCAGCCTTACCTTGTACAATGATGAGCAGTTCTTC
NA	NA	TRBJ1-3	TRBV21-1	CASSKEVADRRSGNTIYF	TGTGCCAGCAGCAAAGAGGTGGCCGACAGGCGCTCTGGAAACACCATATATTTT
TRBD1	NA	TRBJ1-5	TRBV5-6	CASSAGTGRNQPQHF	TGTGCCAGCAGCGCCGGGACAGGGAGAAATCAGCCCCAGCATTTT
TRBD1	NA	TRBJ2-7	TRBV28	CASSTGTGVREQYF	TGTGCCAGCAGCACCGGGACAGGAGTGCGCGAGCAGTACTTC